A selection of T cell receptor beta chains follows, all from one sample in a study of early T cells in non-severe SARS-CoV-2 infection. TCRdb redid the calling of the 5' RACE reads with MiXCR, one entry per CDR3 protein. The repertoire holds about 22,000 distinct CDR3 sequences, roughly 5.3% seen once, with about 3.9% in the top ten. Sequencing was performed on whole blood. The receptor set was obtained from an adult who was a healthcare worker with PCR-confirmed SARS-CoV-2 infection or an uninfected control (not recorded which). The CDR3 runs from the conserved cysteine through the conserved F or W. A D gene is named only where the DNA matches it firmly. Only part of the rows carry a size: once, few, many, or a class if the clone is expanded.

many	TRBV7-2	TRBJ2-3	TRBD2	CASRLAGGHSDTQYF	TGTGCCAGCAGACTAGCGGGGGGGCATTCAGATACGCAGTATTTT
NA	TRBV18	TRBJ1-1	NA	CASSPQGTEAFF	TGTGCCAGCTCACCACAGGGCACTGAAGCTTTCTTT
many	TRBV2	TRBJ1-1	TRBD1	CASSRTGYTEAFF	TGTGCCAGCTCCCGGACAGGGTACACTGAAGCTTTCTTT
many	TRBV6-5	TRBJ2-3	NA	CASSSSLTDTQYF	TGTGCCAGCAGTTCCTCGCTCACAGATACGCAGTATTTT
many	TRBV11-2	TRBJ1-5	NA	CASSSWSPGRMDQPQHF	TGTGCCAGCAGCTCTTGGTCCCCCGGGAGAATGGATCAGCCCCAGCATTTT
many	TRBV5-5	TRBJ1-3	NA	CASSSMAPINTIYF	TGTGCCAGCAGCTCGATGGCGCCTATTAACACCATATATTTT
many	TRBV6-5	TRBJ2-7	NA	CASSLTPSETPYEQYF	TGTGCCAGCAGTCTGACACCCTCCGAGACGCCCTACGAGCAGTACTTC
many	TRBV19	TRBJ2-3	TRBD1	CASSIEGRGIDTQYF	TGTGCCAGTAGTATTGAGGGCAGGGGGATCGATACGCAGTATTTT
NA	TRBV5-4	TRBJ2-5	NA	CASSFLAGETQYF	TGTGCCAGCAGCTTCCTGGCCGGAGAGACCCAGTACTTC
few	TRBV14	TRBJ1-2	NA	CASSQEWGFYGYTF	TGTGCCAGCAGCCAAGAATGGGGCTTTTATGGCTACACCTTC
many	TRBV4-1	TRBJ2-1	NA	CASSPSGGEPNNEQFF	TGCGCCAGCAGCCCTTCTGGCGGGGAACCCAACAATGAGCAGTTCTTC
many	TRBV20-1	TRBJ2-1	NA	CSARVNEQFF	TGCAGTGCTAGGGTCAATGAGCAGTTCTTC
few	TRBV25-1	TRBJ1-1	NA	CASSQDLWGEAFF	TGTGCCAGCAGCCAGGACCTCTGGGGTGAAGCTTTCTTT
NA	TRBV28	TRBJ1-2	TRBD1	CASSSDRETGYTF	TGTGCCAGCAGCTCGGACAGGGAGACTGGCTACACCTTC
many	TRBV3-1	TRBJ2-1	NA	CASSQVAPGTPGREQFF	TGTGCCAGCAGCCAAGTTGCGCCCGGGACTCCGGGACGGGAGCAGTTCTTC
medium-sized	TRBV5-4	TRBJ2-1	NA	CASSLGRSSYNEQFF	TGTGCCAGCAGCTTGGGCAGGAGCTCCTACAATGAGCAGTTCTTC
many	TRBV23-1	TRBJ1-5	NA	CASRPRGSNQPQHF	TGCGCCAGCAGACCCAGGGGAAGCAATCAGCCCCAGCATTTT
medium-sized	TRBV4-3	TRBJ1-6	TRBD1	CASSRGGQANSPLHF	TGCGCCAGCAGCCGTGGGGGACAGGCTAATTCACCCCTCCACTTT
many	TRBV19	TRBJ1-5	TRBD1	CASSGPGTVASNQPQHF	TGTGCCAGTAGTGGCCCCGGGACAGTCGCGAGCAATCAGCCCCAGCATTTT
NA	TRBV6-5	TRBJ2-1	TRBD2	CASSRVSGGLGNEQFF	TGTGCCAGCAGCAGAGTTAGCGGGGGGCTGGGCAATGAGCAGTTCTTC
NA	TRBV6-2/TRBV6-3	TRBJ1-1	NA	CASSYHTEAFF	TGTGCCAGCAGTTACCACACTGAAGCTTTCTTT
many	TRBV11-2	TRBJ2-3	TRBD2	CASSLRRGGADTQYF	TGTGCCAGCAGCTTACGACGGGGGGGCGCAGATACGCAGTATTTT
NA	TRBV9	TRBJ1-1	NA	CASSVQQNTEAFF	TGTGCCAGCAGCGTACAGCAGAACACTGAAGCTTTCTTT
NA	TRBV15	TRBJ1-5	TRBD1	CATSRPGTGVYQPQHF	TGTGCCACCAGCAGACCCGGGACAGGGGTATATCAGCCCCAGCATTTT
many	TRBV18	TRBJ2-2	NA	CASSPPSVPTGELFF	TGTGCCAGCTCACCGCCCAGCGTTCCCACCGGGGAGCTGTTTTTT
many	TRBV11-2	TRBJ1-6	NA	CASSPSNSPLHF	TGTGCCAGCAGCCCCTCCAATTCACCCCTCCACTTT
many	TRBV20-1	TRBJ1-6	NA	CSATSPNSPLHF	TGCAGTGCTACTAGCCCGAATTCACCCCTCCACTTT
few	TRBV29-1	TRBJ1-2	TRBD1	CSVESGTGNYGYTF	TGCAGCGTTGAATCTGGGACAGGGAACTATGGCTACACCTTC
NA	TRBV3-1	TRBJ1-2	NA	CASSQGVRLYGYTF	TGTGCCAGCAGCCAAGGAGTCCGGCTCTATGGCTACACCTTC
many	TRBV10-3	TRBJ2-5	NA	CAISESSGGVETQYF	TGTGCCATCAGTGAAAGCTCAGGGGGGGTAGAGACCCAGTACTTC
many	TRBV29-1	TRBJ1-1	NA	CSVEQGGTEAFF	TGCAGCGTTGAACAAGGAGGCACTGAAGCTTTCTTT
many	TRBV9	TRBJ2-5	NA	CASSVGGEETKQETQYF	TGTGCCAGCAGCGTAGGGGGTGAGGAGACGAAACAAGAGACCCAGTACTTC
many	TRBV6-1	TRBJ1-1	NA	CASLTWRLMNTEAFF	TGTGCCAGCCTAACCTGGAGGCTCATGAACACTGAAGCTTTCTTT
NA	TRBV28	TRBJ2-3	TRBD1	CASSSQGTDTQYF	TGTGCCAGCAGTTCACAGGGGACAGATACGCAGTATTTT
NA	TRBV6-2/TRBV6-3	TRBJ2-1	NA	CASMEGTPASSEQFF	TGTGCCAGCATGGAGGGTACCCCCGCAAGTAGTGAGCAGTTCTTC
many	TRBV11-3	TRBJ1-6	NA	CASSPAWNSPLHF	TGTGCCAGCAGCCCGGCATGGAATTCACCCCTCCACTTT
many	TRBV7-3	TRBJ2-3	NA	CASGAGDTQYF	TGTGCCAGCGGGGCGGGAGATACGCAGTATTTT
few	TRBV13	TRBJ2-4	TRBD2	CASSLTLLAGGILAKNIQYF	TGTGCCAGCAGCTTGACCCTTCTAGCGGGGGGGATCCTAGCCAAAAACATTCAGTACTTC
few	TRBV15	TRBJ2-3	NA	CATSREGIIFSADTQYF	TGTGCCACCAGCAGAGAGGGAATCATATTTTCGGCAGATACGCAGTATTTT
few	TRBV29-1	TRBJ2-7	NA	CSVEDPGASSYEQYF	TGCAGCGTTGAAGACCCCGGGGCTAGCTCCTACGAGCAGTACTTC
medium-sized	TRBV29-1	TRBJ1-1	TRBD1	CSVPRGDTEAFF	TGCAGCGTCCCCAGGGGGGACACTGAAGCTTTCTTT
NA	TRBV7-8	TRBJ2-7	TRBD1	CASSPRDSNEQYF	TGTGCCAGCAGCCCGAGGGACAGCAACGAGCAGTACTTC
many	TRBV7-6	TRBJ2-1	NA	CASRPSSNEQFF	TGTGCCAGCAGGCCGTCAAGTAATGAGCAGTTCTTC
many	TRBV20-1	TRBJ2-7	NA	CSARDHRETYEQYF	TGCAGTGCTAGAGATCACAGGGAAACCTACGAGCAGTACTTC
medium-sized	TRBV5-1	TRBJ2-7	TRBD1	CASSWGTGGGYEQYF	TGCGCCAGCAGCTGGGGGACAGGGGGCGGCTACGAGCAGTACTTC
NA	TRBV6-1	TRBJ2-7	NA	CASSDLPLYEQYF	TGTGCCAGCAGTGACTTGCCCCTCTACGAGCAGTACTTC